One sample yielded the 24 T cell receptor beta chains listed below, sequenced in a study of blood T cells in healthy people across ages. With a J-beta primer mix and a sample-barcoded 5' primer, a second PCR ran about 6 to 11 cycles. TCRdb recomputed calls from the 5' RACE reads with MiXCR, one row per CDR3 protein. The sample yields 550,000 to 750,000 distinct CDR3 sequences, about 21% seen once. The specimen sequenced was blood. The receptors were sampled from a man between 70 and 80 years old in good health.

This rearrangement joins TRBV18 to TRBJ2-7, with 8 positions matching TRBD1. CDR3 size: 14 residues. CDR1 and CDR2 (germline): KGHSH, LQKENI. V trimming: 5 bases; J trimming: 3 bases; junction bases outside the gene matches: 6. CDR3 DNA: TGTGCCAGCTCAGCCGGGACAGGCTTCTACGAGCAGTACTTC. Translated, it gives CASSAGTGFYEQYF.

For the CDR3, the DNA is TGTGCCAGCCGCTCTGGCGGGAGTACGCAGTATTTT. Encoded protein: CASRSGGSTQYF. The chain combines TRBV2 with TRBJ2-3, with TRBD2 identical over 7 bases. Germline-derived CDR1 and CDR2 are SNHLY and FYNNEI. The ends lost 8 bases at V and 8 bases at J; junction bases unmatched: 7. The CDR3 runs to 12 residues.

The V call is TRBV10-3, the J call TRBJ2-7; D remains ambiguous. Germline V gene sequence: CDR1 ENHRY, CDR2 SYGVKD. The CDR3 totals 13 residues. V dropped 0 bases and J dropped 2 bases, with 5 bases sitting between them. In DNA form, the CDR3 reads TGTGCCATCAGTGAGTCAGGTACCTACGAGCAGTACTTC. This gives the protein CAISESGTYEQYF.

This rearrangement joins TRBV6-5 to TRBJ2-5; D is uncertain. The CDR3 spans 13 residues. Germline V gives CDR1 MNHEY, CDR2 SVGAGI. V dropped 5 bases and J dropped 5 bases, with 12 bases sitting between them. The CDR3: CASSTNVGETQYF. DNA for the CDR3: TGTGCCAGCAGTACCAACGTTGGGGAGACCCAGTACTTC.

This clonotype showed up just a few times. The V and J genes are TRBV7-9 and TRBJ1-1, with 10 bases fitting TRBD1. V lost 6 bases to trimming and J lost 0 bases; unmatched junction nucleotides: 7. Germline CDR1 and CDR2: SEHNR and FQNEAQ (reference sequence). The CDR3 runs 16 residues. In nucleotides, the CDR3 is TGTGCCAGCAGTTGGACAGGGGGGGGTATGAACACTGAAGCTTTCTTT. Translation: CASSWTGGGMNTEAFF.

This clonotype appeared many times. The rearrangement links TRBV19 to TRBJ2-7; the D is unclear. V lost 5 bases and J lost 9, with 14 bases in between. The CDR3 length is 12 residues. The germline CDR1 and CDR2 sequences are LNHDA and SQIVND (reference sequence). In DNA form, the CDR3 reads TGTGCCAGTAGTGGAGACTCCTATCTGCAGTACTTC. Amino acid sequence: CASSGDSYLQYF.

This chain connects TRBV20-1 to TRBJ2-3, with 7 bases aligning to TRBD2. The junction had 10 bases not matched to a gene; V was cut back by 7 bases and J by 0 bases. The CDR3 extends over 15 amino acids. The V gene's germline CDR1 is DFQATT and CDR2 SNEGSKA (reference sequence). CDR3 DNA: TGCAGTGTCACCCCTAGCGGAAGTAGCACAGATACGCAGTATTTT. This encodes CSVTPSGSSTDTQYF.

This clonotype is a singleton in its sample. The V and J genes are TRBV3-1 and TRBJ2-1; 9 bases map to TRBD1. The CDR3 has 16 amino acids. The J segment lost 3 bases and the V segment lost 2 bases, leaving 5 bases of the junction unmatched. CDR1 is LGHDT and CDR2 is YNNKEL in the germline V gene (reference sequence). CDR3 bases: TGTGCCAGCAGCCAATTACGGACAGGGGACTACAATGAGCAGTTCTTC. Its translation: CASSQLRTGDYNEQFF.

This sequence joins TRBV27 and TRBJ2-5; 8 bases align to TRBD1. Germline lookup yields CDR1 MNHEY and CDR2 SMNVEV (reference sequence). The CDR3 is 16 amino acids. The V segment lost 5 bases and the J segment 11 bases; nucleotides outside the gene matches: 19. CDR3 coding DNA: TGTGCCAGCAGTCCAGCCTACCGGGGACAGGTAAAAGAGCAGTACTTC. Amino acid sequence: CASSPAYRGQVKEQYF.

The chain carries TRBV19 and TRBJ2-3; D ambiguous. V was pared by 3 bases and J by 4 bases, with 8 bases between. Germline lookup yields CDR1 LNHDA and CDR2 SQIVND (reference sequence). This CDR3 contains 13 residues. The DNA for the CDR3 is TGTGCCAGTAGTATGGTCAACTCAGATACGCAGTATTTT. The encoded protein is CASSMVNSDTQYF.

Regarding this clonotype: A much larger clone differs by one base, so this may be a read error. The V call is TRBV29-1, the J call TRBJ2-1; D not certain. V lost 4 bases, J lost 9 bases, and 16 bases lay in between. CDR3 length: 13 residues. From germline, CDR1 is SQVTM and CDR2 ANQGSEA. For the CDR3, the DNA is TGCAGCGTTGTTTGGGTGGTAGACTCTGAGCAGTTCTTC. Protein product: CSVVWVVDSEQFF.

About this clonotype: A much larger clone sits a single nucleotide away, making a read error possible. The chain uses TRBV7-2 and TRBJ2-1; 10 positions match TRBD1. TRBJ2-5 explains the end of the DNA better; the J call may be wrong. The CDR3 is 14 amino acids. CDR1 is SGHTA, CDR2 FQGNSA, per germline. Written as DNA, the CDR3 is TGTGCCGGCAGCTCGGACAGGGGGCAAGAGACCCAGTACTTC. As protein: CAGSSDRGQETQYF.

This clonotype came up a few times. This chain connects TRBV7-9 to TRBJ2-5, with D maybe TRBD2 (6 bases). The last part of the DNA fits TRBJ2-7 better; the J call may be wrong. Germline V gives CDR1 SEHNR, CDR2 FQNEAQ (reference sequence). The CDR3 covers 13 residues. For the CDR3, the DNA is TGTGCCAGCAGCTGGGGGGTCTCCTACGAGCAGTACTTC. Translating it yields CASSWGVSYEQYF.

This clonotype was recorded at least ten times. The rearrangement joins TRBV28 to TRBJ2-5; D is perhaps TRBD2 (5 bases). This CDR3 comprises 16 residues. CDR1 MDHEN and CDR2 SYDVKM come from the germline V gene. The V gene lost 6 bases and the J gene lost 4 bases, with 21 bases spanning the gap. The CDR3 bases are TGTGCCAGCAGCCTCCCAACCGGGATATCGGGAGAGACCCAGTACTTC. This sequence encodes CASSLPTGISGETQYF.

This clonotype has only a few counts. The rearrangement uses TRBV2 and TRBJ2-7; D remains ambiguous. V was clipped by 7 bases and J by 0 bases, with 7 bases between them. Germline V gene sequence: CDR1 SNHLY, CDR2 FYNNEI. The CDR3 has 12 residues. The CDR3 here is CASNFNSYEQYF. In DNA form, the CDR3 reads TGTGCCAGCAACTTTAACTCCTACGAGCAGTACTTC.

This chain uses TRBV7-3 with TRBJ1-2, with D possibly TRBD1 on 5 matching bases. The V gene lost 6 bases and the J gene lost 1 base, with 12 bases spanning the gap. The V gene's germline CDR1 is SGHTA and CDR2 FQGTGA. This CDR3 spans 14 amino acids. In DNA, the CDR3 is TGTGCCAGCAGTCCAGGGCCCTTTAACTATGGCTACACCTTC. Protein product: CASSPGPFNYGYTF.

The chain has TRBV20-1 and TRBJ2-7; the match to TRBD2 covers 7 bases. The CDR3 runs to 15 residues. Trimming took 0 bases from V and 6 from J; bases not matched to a gene: 11. Per the germline V gene, CDR1 is DFQATT and CDR2 is SNEGSKA (reference sequence). CDR3 residues: CSARDRASGVSEQYF. The CDR3 DNA reads as TGCAGTGCTAGAGACAGGGCTAGCGGAGTAAGCGAGCAGTACTTC.

In its sample, this clonotype ranks as medium-sized. The rearrangement links TRBV20-1 to TRBJ2-1, with TRBD2 matching over 12 bases. Germline lookup yields CDR1 DFQATT and CDR2 SNEGSKA (reference sequence). The CDR3 totals 16 residues. The trim removed 5 bases at V and 0 bases at J, leaving 5 bases unmatched. CDR3 in amino acids: CSAVWTSGASYNEQFF. The CDR3 DNA reads as TGCAGTGCTGTCTGGACTAGCGGGGCCTCCTACAATGAGCAGTTCTTC.

The DNA for the CDR3 is TGTGCCAGCAGCTATAGCGGGAGTGAGGGAGAGACCCAGTACTTC. Protein sequence: CASSYSGSEGETQYF. The chain links TRBV7-8 to TRBJ2-5; 9 bases match TRBD2. Germline lookup yields CDR1 SGHVS and CDR2 FQNEAQ. The CDR3 contains 15 residues. Trimming cost V 4 bases and J 4 bases; bases outside gene matches: 7.

This clonotype was observed a handful of times. The V gene is TRBV6-4, the J gene TRBJ2-4; weak D call: TRBD2 (6 bases). There are 15 residues in the CDR3. Germline CDR1 MRHNA, CDR2 SNTAGT. V was cut by 2 bases and J by 0 bases, with 8 bases left in between. Written as DNA, the CDR3 is TGTGCCAGCAGTGACGAGGGACTAGCCAAAAACATTCAGTACTTC. Its protein is CASSDEGLAKNIQYF.

This clonotype has more than one count but fewer than ten. The chain links TRBV28 to TRBJ1-1, with D possibly TRBD1 on 6 matching bases. V dropped 5 bases and J dropped 0 bases, with 13 bases sitting between them. CDR3 length: 15 residues. The germline gives CDR1 MDHEN, CDR2 SYDVKM. As DNA, the CDR3 is TGTGCCAGCAGTCCACTAGGGGGGTTGAACACTGAAGCTTTCTTT. The encoded protein is CASSPLGGLNTEAFF.

This clonotype has ten or more counts. The chain employs TRBV4-3 and TRBJ1-6; D possibly corresponds to TRBD1 (5 bases). This CDR3 contains 17 residues. The V end lost 1 base, the J end lost 0 bases, and 10 bases lay between the germline ends. Germline V CDR1 and CDR2: LGHNA, YSLEER. CDR3 residues: CASSQVGGFSYNSPLHF. DNA for the CDR3: TGCGCCAGCAGCCAAGTCGGGGGTTTCTCCTATAATTCACCCCTCCACTTT.

The chain employs TRBV7-8 and TRBJ1-2, with D perhaps TRBD1 (6 bases). V was shortened by 1 base and J by 4 bases, with 10 bases between the two germline ends. Germline V CDR1 and CDR2: SGHVS, FQNEAQ. The CDR3 runs to 14 residues. CDR3 protein: CASSLVGASYGYTF. Here the CDR3 DNA reads TGTGCCAGCAGCTTAGTGGGGGCTTCCTATGGCTACACCTTC.

This rearrangement joins TRBV21-1 to TRBJ2-1; the table assigns TRBD2, which was not confirmed against the DNA. TRBV21-1 is labeled a pseudogene. The length of the CDR3 is 21 residues. As DNA, the CDR3 is TGTGCCAGCATGCCGACAGGAAGTTTGCTAGCGGGAGGGCCTCCCTACAATGAGCAGTTCTTC. Translating it yields CASMPTGSLLAGGPPYNEQFF.